This T cell receptor beta chain was sequenced in a study of T cell responses to AZD1222 COVID-19 vaccine. Data came from immunoSEQ multiplex PCR; TCRdb stores just in-frame clones and leaves some out. There are 95,000 to 130,000 clones in the sample; 85% to 95% occur only once, and just under 3% lies in the top ten. On this clone: Its antigen remains unidentified.

Study-wide results and caveats: Receipt of two AZD1222 doses was followed by a rise in Spike-specific TCR breadth and depth. Baseline antibody screening turned up just a handful of seropositive AZD1222 recipients.

V lost 2 bases, J lost 1 base, and 5 bases lay in between. This CDR3 contains 13 residues. The germline CDR1 and CDR2 sequences are MDHEN and SYDVKM. The material sequenced was peripheral blood, taken on day 0 of AZD1222 vaccination. This chain connects TRBV28 to TRBJ1-1; no clear D. The TCR comes from an adult in good health. The CDR3 sequence: CASSLRRNTEAFF. The CDR3 DNA follows: TGTGCCAGCAGTTTACGGAGGAACACTGAAGCTTTCTTT.